A single TCR beta chain is shown here with its context. Antigen specificity is unknown. The data were taken from a study of Ad26.COV2.S vaccination and SARS-CoV-2 variants. Across the whole study: The trial was COV1001 and the donor's arm was Ad26.COV2.S. Once, or twice with 56 days between doses, Ad26.COV2.S was given intramuscularly. Findings and caveats of the study: Measurements of TCR breadth and depth may have given underestimates of the total T cell responses.

The CDR3 is 13 residues long. Trimming stripped 5 bases from V and 2 bases from J, with 6 bases between. Per the germline V gene, CDR1 is MDHEN and CDR2 is SYDVKM. Sequencing used immunoSEQ multiplex PCR; TCRdb keeps in-frame clones, though not all of them. The data show 400,000 to 450,000 clones, approximately 92% seen once. As to treatment: some 19 received Ad26.COV2.S at low or high dose, single or two shots; about 5 received placebo; per-sample allocation not given. Samples came from day 63 after the first vaccine or placebo injection. Immunization relied on an Ad26 vector, which expressed Wuhan-strain SARS-CoV-2 spike.

The starting material was peripheral blood, obtained in a trial of Ad26.COV2.S vaccine versus placebo. This chain joins TRBV28 and TRBJ2-2; no firm D call. The sequence was collected from a person between 18 and 65 years old who received the Ad26.COV2.S COVID-19 vaccine or a placebo. The CDR3 region is CASSPVNTGELFF. CDR3 DNA sequence: TGTGCCAGCAGTCCCGTCAACACCGGGGAGCTGTTTTTT. Using reference TRBV28 and TRBJ2-2 for the parts outside the CDR3, the full variable domain is DVKVTQSSRYLVKRTGEKVFLECVQDMDHENMFWYRQDPGLGLRLIYFSYDVKMKEKGDIPEGYSVSREKKERFSLILESASTNQTSMYLCASSPVNTGELFFGEGSRLTVL.